The 10 T cell receptor beta chains given below trace back to one sample, sequenced in a study of shared clonotypes between healthy human individuals. Profiled with immunoSEQ multiplex PCR; TCRdb holds only in-frame clones, not every one. Of about 1 million clones detected, approximately 68% appear once; the ten largest clones hold nearly 1.5%. Sequencing was done on a sample of memory CD4+ T cells sorted from blood. Subset: CD45RA-negative fraction. These TCRs come from a man younger than 35 in good health.

This sequence joins TRBV6-1 and TRBJ2-7; TRBD1 matches 7 bases. The CDR3 runs 16 residues. Germline loops: CDR1 MNHNS, CDR2 SASEGT. J gave up 5 bases and V 3 bases, and 13 bases lay outside the gene matches. Written as DNA, the CDR3 is TGTGCCAGCAGTGACCGACAGGGATGGCCCCCCCACGAGCAGTACTTC. Translation: CASSDRQGWPPHEQYF.

Only a few counts were recorded for this clone. This chain joins TRBV5-1 and TRBJ2-7, with D unclear. CDR1 SGHRS and CDR2 YFSETQ come from the germline V gene. V lost 4 bases and J lost 3, with 17 bases in between. The CDR3 is 15 residues long. The CDR3 here is CASSEIPGPGYEQYF. CDR3 DNA sequence: TGCGCCAGCAGCGAAATTCCGGGCCCAGGCTACGAGCAGTACTTC.

This clone was detected only a few times. The V call is TRBV28, the J call TRBJ1-1, with a tentative D call TRBD1 (5 bases). This CDR3 spans 15 amino acids. Trimming took off 7 bases at V and 4 bases at J, with 19 bases between the two ends. CDR1 is MDHEN and CDR2 is SYDVKM in the germline V gene. The CDR3 sequence: CASITNQPGGTEAFF. In nucleotides, the CDR3 is TGTGCCAGCATCACTAACCAACCGGGGGGCACTGAAGCTTTCTTT.

V gene TRBV5-6 combines with J gene TRBJ1-2; TRBD1 agrees at 10 bases. The germline gives CDR1 SGHDT, CDR2 YYEEEE. V shed 5 bases, J shed 8 bases, and the junction held 15 bases outside the gene matches. CDR3 length: 16 amino acids. In DNA form, the CDR3 reads TGTGCCAGCAGTCGACGGGCCGGGACAGGGGCGTCAGGCTACACCTTC. It encodes CASSRRAGTGASGYTF.

The genes are TRBV30 and TRBJ2-6, with 8 bases fitting TRBD1. The V segment lost 6 bases and the J segment 0 bases; nucleotides outside the gene matches: 10. This CDR3 region has 17 residues. The germline V gene encodes CDR1 GTSNPN and CDR2 SVGIG (reference sequence). This CDR3 reads CACYPGQVLSGANVLTF. Written as DNA, the CDR3 is TGTGCCTGCTACCCGGGACAGGTGCTCTCTGGGGCCAACGTCCTGACTTTC.

The sample holds many counts of this clone. The genes are TRBV9 and TRBJ2-7; D uncertain. The CDR3 loop spans 14 amino acids. CDR1 SGDLS and CDR2 YYNGEE come from the germline V gene. V was clipped by 3 bases and J by 5 bases, with 15 bases between them. This CDR3 reads CASSAASENDEQYF. Here the CDR3 DNA reads TGTGCCAGCAGCGCAGCCAGCGAAAACGACGAGCAGTACTTC.

CDR3 bases: TGTGCCAGCAGCGTTTTGGGGGGCTCTGGAAACACCATATATTTT. Translated, it gives CASSVLGGSGNTIYF. The J gene is TRBJ1-3, the V gene TRBV9; possibly TRBD1 for D (5 bases). V dropped 2 bases and J dropped 0 bases, with 9 bases sitting between them. Germline assignment: CDR1 SGDLS and CDR2 YYNGEE. This CDR3 region has 15 residues.

The V call is TRBV5-1, the J call TRBJ1-3; D is possibly TRBD1 (6 bases). Germline V lookup: CDR1 SGHRS, CDR2 YFSETQ. This CDR3 has 15 amino acids. The V gene lost 0 bases and the J gene lost 7 bases, with 14 bases spanning the gap. CDR3 nucleotide sequence: TGCGCCAGCAGCTTGGAGGCAGGGGCTACGAACACCATATATTTT. This encodes CASSLEAGATNTIYF.

The chain joins TRBV6-5 to TRBJ2-7; 9 bases align to TRBD2. The V segment lost 5 bases and the J segment 0 bases; nucleotides outside the gene matches: 5. Germline V gene lookup returns CDR1 MNHEY and CDR2 SVGAGI. CDR3 length equals 15 residues. The CDR3 DNA reads TGTGCCAGCAGTCTTAGCGGGGGCAACTCCTACGAGCAGTACTTC. It encodes CASSLSGGNSYEQYF.

Remarks on this clone: A single base separates this from a much larger clone, so it may be a read error. In the same sample, other DNA sequences code for this CDR3. Here the CDR3 DNA reads TGTGCCAGCAGTTACAGCTCCGAGCAGTACTTC. It is translated as CASSYSSEQYF. The chain is built from TRBV6-5 and TRBJ2-7; no clear D gene. Germline loops: CDR1 MNHEY, CDR2 SVGAGI. Trimming stripped 2 bases from V and 6 bases from J, with 5 bases between. This CDR3 is built from 11 residues.